These T cell receptor beta chains were read from a single sample in a study of T cell responses to AZD1222 COVID-19 vaccine. Sequencing used immunoSEQ multiplex PCR; TCRdb keeps in-frame clones, though not all of them. The repertoire holds around 150,000 clones, with roughly 90% as singletons. This sample comprised peripheral blood, obtained 28 days after the second AZD1222 dose. The receptor source for this set is an adult who received the AZD1222 COVID-19 vaccine. The CDR3 runs from the conserved cysteine through the conserved F or W. D genes are given only for firm matches. The size of a clone is reported for some rows only, either as once, few or many, or as a class for expanded clones.

TRBJ2-1,NA,NA,TRBV24-1,TGTGCCACCAGTGATCCTACGTACAATGAGCAGTTCTTC,CATSDPTYNEQFF
TRBJ2-1,NA,NA,TRBV5-8,TGTGCCAGCAGCTTGGGCAGGTGGGGCGGCGATGAGCAGTTCTTC,CASSLGRWGGDEQFF
TRBJ2-1,NA,few,TRBV1,TGCACCAGCAGGTCGGGGGCCACCTACAATGAGCAGTTCTTC,CTSRSGATYNEQFF
TRBJ2-7,NA,NA,TRBV5-5,TGTGCCAGCAGCTTCCTTTTCCCCGGCTCCTACGAGCAGTACTTC,CASSFLFPGSYEQYF
TRBJ1-1,NA,NA,TRBV15,TGTGCCACCAGCAGAGATCGCGGGCTGACCCGCACTGAAGCTTTCTTT,CATSRDRGLTRTEAFF
TRBJ1-1,NA,NA,TRBV6-5,TGTGCCAGCAATTCCATCCCACTGGGGGCCACTGAAGCTTTCTTT,CASNSIPLGATEAFF
TRBJ1-6,NA,NA,TRBV4-1,TGCGCCAGCAGCCAAGAACACAGGAGCTCCTATAATTCACCCCTCCACTTT,CASSQEHRSSYNSPLHF
TRBJ1-1,NA,NA,TRBV6-5,TGTGCCAGTTGGAATCGGGTCAGGGTCGTGTGGCGAGCTTTCTTT,CASWNRVRVVWRAFF
TRBJ1-1,TRBD1,NA,TRBV3-1/TRBV3-2,TGTGCCAGCAGCAACAGGGGGATGAACACTGAAGCTTTCTTT,CASSNRGMNTEAFF
TRBJ1-1,TRBD1,NA,TRBV5-5,TGTGCCAGCTTGACAGGGTTAGGCACTGAAGCTTTCTTT,CASLTGLGTEAFF
TRBJ1-1,NA,few,TRBV18,TGTGCCAGCTCACCGACACAGGGTGGGAACACTGAAGCTTTCTTT,CASSPTQGGNTEAFF
TRBJ1-1,NA,once,TRBV2,TGTGCCAGCTCAACCGGGGGGTTAAGTTCCACTGAAGCTTTCTTT,CASSTGGLSSTEAFF
TRBJ2-1,NA,NA,TRBV3-1/TRBV3-2,TGTGCCAGCAGCCAACTAGGGGGGGGTCACAATGAGCAGTTCTTC,CASSQLGGGHNEQFF
TRBJ1-5,NA,NA,TRBV7-9,TGTGCCAGCAGCCCTGGGGGGCAGCCCCAGCATTTT,CASSPGGQPQHF
TRBJ2-7,NA,NA,TRBV5-1,TGCGCCAGCAGCTTGCAGGGAGAAGTGGGGTGGCGCGAGCAGTACTTC,CASSLQGEVGWREQYF
TRBJ1-1,NA,NA,TRBV9,TGTGCCAGCAGCGTAGCCCAGAACACTGAAGCTTTCTTT,CASSVAQNTEAFF
TRBJ1-3,TRBD1,NA,TRBV9,TGTGCCAGCAGCGCCCGGGACAGGGGTGACACCATATATTTT,CASSARDRGDTIYF
TRBJ1-2,NA,NA,TRBV20-1,TGCAGTGCTAGTGGGGGCGGGTTTGGCGGCTACACCTTC,CSASGGGFGGYTF
TRBJ2-7,NA,NA,TRBV6-5,TGTGCCAGCGAAGGGAATCCCTACGAGCAGTACTTC,CASEGNPYEQYF
TRBJ1-2,TRBD1,NA,TRBV10-1,TGCGCCAGCACCCCCACCGTCGGACAGGGGGAATTGTATGGCTACACCTTC,CASTPTVGQGELYGYTF
TRBJ1-1,NA,NA,TRBV9,TGTGCCAGCAGCGTAGGGGGTATAAACACTGAAGCTTTCTTT,CASSVGGINTEAFF
TRBJ1-2,NA,NA,TRBV7-8,TGTGCCAGCAGCTTAGGTTCCTTAAACTATGGCTACACCTTC,CASSLGSLNYGYTF
TRBJ1-2,NA,NA,TRBV3-1/TRBV3-2,TGTGCCAGCAGCCAAGCCCCGGGGGGTTTAATCTATGGCTACACCTTC,CASSQAPGGLIYGYTF
TRBJ1-2,NA,NA,TRBV5-1,TGCGCCAGCAGCCCGCGAGGGGATCCAGCTAACTATGGCTACACCTTC,CASSPRGDPANYGYTF
TRBJ1-6,NA,NA,TRBV27,TGTGCCAGCGTGGGGGGTTATAATTCACCCCTCCACTTT,CASVGGYNSPLHF
TRBJ2-1,NA,NA,TRBV30,TGTGCCCGGGACAACTACAATGAGCAGTTCTTC,CARDNYNEQFF
TRBJ1-5,TRBD1,NA,TRBV27,TGTGCCAGCAGTACCCGACAGGGGGCCCGAGATCAGCCCCAGCATTTT,CASSTRQGARDQPQHF
TRBJ1-2,NA,NA,TRBV7-6,TGTGCCAGCAGGAATTGGGGCAGGGAGGGCTACACCTTC,CASRNWGREGYTF
TRBJ2-3,TRBD2,NA,TRBV7-2,TGTGCCAGCAGCTTTAGGGCGGGGGGTGACACAGATACGCAGTATTTT,CASSFRAGGDTDTQYF
TRBJ1-2,NA,NA,TRBV19,TGTGCCAGTAGGGGAGCGGGGTATGGCTACACCTTC,CASRGAGYGYTF
TRBJ1-2,NA,NA,TRBV6-5,TGTGCCAGCAGAGAGGGACCGTCTAACTATGGCTACACCTTC,CASREGPSNYGYTF
TRBJ1-4,NA,NA,TRBV9,TGTGCCAGCAGCGTGGCGGGGAATAATGAAAAACTGTTTTTT,CASSVAGNNEKLFF
TRBJ1-2,NA,NA,TRBV30,TGTGCCTGCACCCAACAGGGAATCTCTGGCTACACCTTC,CACTQQGISGYTF
TRBJ1-3,NA,NA,TRBV7-2,TGTGCCAGCAGCTCTACCTTATCAAGCTCTGGAAACACCATATATTTT,CASSSTLSSSGNTIYF
TRBJ1-6,NA,once,TRBV5-4,TGTGCCAGCAGCTTGGGTTCTGACAGGCTCGCTTCACCCCTCCACTTT,CASSLGSDRLASPLHF
TRBJ1-1,NA,NA,TRBV18,TGTGCCAGCTCACCCTCGGGCGCGAACACTGAAGCTTTCTTT,CASSPSGANTEAFF
TRBJ1-2,NA,few,TRBV9,TGTGCCAGCAGCGTAGGGACGCGGGGAAATTTAAGGAGCTACACCTTC,CASSVGTRGNLRSYTF
TRBJ1-1,TRBD1,NA,TRBV14,TGTGCCAGCAGCCCAACGACAGGGCGGAACACTGAAGCTTTCTTT,CASSPTTGRNTEAFF
TRBJ2-1,TRBD2,NA,TRBV2,TGTGCCAGCAGCGTAGCGGGGGTCTCCTACAATGAGCAGTTCTTC,CASSVAGVSYNEQFF
TRBJ1-2,NA,NA,TRBV7-9,TGTGCCAGCAGCACTGGGGAGGGGGGAAGCGTTAACTATGGCTACACCTTC,CASSTGEGGSVNYGYTF
TRBJ2-7,NA,NA,TRBV6-1,TGTGCCAGCAGTGGAGGGCGTAGGGGGTCCTCCTACGAGCAGTACTTC,CASSGGRRGSSYEQYF
TRBJ1-3,NA,NA,TRBV30,TGTGCCTGGACGGGGGTCGGAAACACCATATATTTT,CAWTGVGNTIYF
TRBJ1-4,TRBD1,once,TRBV18,TGTGCCAGCTCAGTCCGACAGGGGGCGGCTAATGAAAAACTGTTTTTT,CASSVRQGAANEKLFF
TRBJ2-7,NA,NA,TRBV11-3,TGTGCCAGCAGCCCGGACAGCTCCTACGAGCAGTACTTC,CASSPDSSYEQYF